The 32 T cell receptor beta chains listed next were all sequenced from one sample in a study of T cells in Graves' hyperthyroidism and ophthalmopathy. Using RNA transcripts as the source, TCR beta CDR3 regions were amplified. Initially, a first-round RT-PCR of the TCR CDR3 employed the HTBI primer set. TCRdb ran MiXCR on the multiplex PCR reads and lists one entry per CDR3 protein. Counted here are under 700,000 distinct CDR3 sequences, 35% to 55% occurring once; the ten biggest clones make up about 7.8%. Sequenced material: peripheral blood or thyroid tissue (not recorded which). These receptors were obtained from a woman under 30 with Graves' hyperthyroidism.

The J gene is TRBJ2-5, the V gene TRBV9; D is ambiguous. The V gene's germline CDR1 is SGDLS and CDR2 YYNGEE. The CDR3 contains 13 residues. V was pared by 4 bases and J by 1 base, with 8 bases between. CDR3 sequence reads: CASSQRSQETQYF. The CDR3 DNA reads TGTGCCAGCAGCCAACGGAGCCAAGAGACCCAGTACTTC.

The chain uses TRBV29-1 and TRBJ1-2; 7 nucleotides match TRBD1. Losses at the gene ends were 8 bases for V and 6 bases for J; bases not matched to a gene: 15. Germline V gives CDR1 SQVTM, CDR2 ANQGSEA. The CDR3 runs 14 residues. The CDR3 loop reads CSSYEGAQTNGYTF. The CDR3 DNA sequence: TGCAGCAGTTACGAGGGGGCCCAAACAAATGGCTACACCTTC.

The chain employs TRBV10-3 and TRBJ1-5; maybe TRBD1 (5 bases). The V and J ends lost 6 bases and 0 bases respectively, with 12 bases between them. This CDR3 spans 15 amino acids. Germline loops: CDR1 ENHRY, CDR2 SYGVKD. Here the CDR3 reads CAIRPDNYSNQPQHF. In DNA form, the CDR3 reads TGTGCCATCAGACCGGACAATTATAGCAATCAGCCCCAGCATTTT.

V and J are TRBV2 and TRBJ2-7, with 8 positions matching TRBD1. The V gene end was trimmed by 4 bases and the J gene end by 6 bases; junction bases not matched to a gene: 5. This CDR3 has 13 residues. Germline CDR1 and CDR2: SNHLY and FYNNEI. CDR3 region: CASSGRGLIEQYF. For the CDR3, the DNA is TGTGCCAGCAGTGGCAGGGGGCTTATCGAGCAGTACTTC.

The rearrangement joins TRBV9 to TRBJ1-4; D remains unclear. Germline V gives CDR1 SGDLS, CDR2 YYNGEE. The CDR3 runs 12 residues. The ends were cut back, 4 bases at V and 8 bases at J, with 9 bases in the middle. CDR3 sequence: CASSPPSEKLFF. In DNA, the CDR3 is TGTGCCAGCAGCCCCCCGTCGGAAAAACTGTTTTTT.

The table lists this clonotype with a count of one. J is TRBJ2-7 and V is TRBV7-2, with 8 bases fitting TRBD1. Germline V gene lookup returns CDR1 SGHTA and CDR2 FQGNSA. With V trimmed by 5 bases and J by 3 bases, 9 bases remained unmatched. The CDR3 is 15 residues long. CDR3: CASSQDRQGSYEQYF. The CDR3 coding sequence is TGTGCCAGCAGCCAGGACCGACAGGGGAGCTACGAGCAGTACTTC.

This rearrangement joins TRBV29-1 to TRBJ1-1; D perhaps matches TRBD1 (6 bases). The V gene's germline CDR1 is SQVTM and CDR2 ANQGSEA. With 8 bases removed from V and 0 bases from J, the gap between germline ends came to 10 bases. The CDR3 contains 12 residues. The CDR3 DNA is TGCAGCCCTGGACAGCTGAACACTGAAGCTTTCTTT. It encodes CSPGQLNTEAFF.

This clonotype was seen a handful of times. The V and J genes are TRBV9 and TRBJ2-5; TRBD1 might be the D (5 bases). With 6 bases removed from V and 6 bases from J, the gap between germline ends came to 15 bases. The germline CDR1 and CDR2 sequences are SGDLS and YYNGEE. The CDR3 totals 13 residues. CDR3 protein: CASTYSRGQTQYF. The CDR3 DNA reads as TGTGCCAGCACCTACTCTAGGGGTCAGACCCAGTACTTC.

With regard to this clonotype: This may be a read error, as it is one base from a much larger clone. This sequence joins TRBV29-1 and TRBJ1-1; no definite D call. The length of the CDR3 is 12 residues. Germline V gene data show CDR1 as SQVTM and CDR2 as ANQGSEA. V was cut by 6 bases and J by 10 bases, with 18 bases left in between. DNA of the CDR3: TGCAGCGTCCGGGCCCCGCTGGAAGGAGCTTTCTTT. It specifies CSVRAPLEGAFF. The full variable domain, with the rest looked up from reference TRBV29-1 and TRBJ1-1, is SAVISQKPSRDICQRGTSLTIQCQVDSQVTMMFWYRQQPGQSLTLIATANQGSEATYESGFVIDKFPISRPNLTFSTLTVSNMSPEDSSIYLCSVRAPLEGAFFGQGTRLTVV.

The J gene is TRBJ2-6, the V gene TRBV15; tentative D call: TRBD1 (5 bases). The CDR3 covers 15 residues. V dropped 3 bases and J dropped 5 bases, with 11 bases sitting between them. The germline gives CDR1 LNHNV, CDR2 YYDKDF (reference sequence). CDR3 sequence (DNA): TGTGCCACCAGCAGGGACACCTCCCGGGCCAACGTCCTGACTTTC. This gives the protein CATSRDTSRANVLTF. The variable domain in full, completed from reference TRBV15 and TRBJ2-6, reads DAMVIQNPRYQVTQFGKPVTLSCSQTLNHNVMYWYQQKSSQAPKLLFHYYDKDFNNEADTPDNFQSRRPNTSFCFLDIRSPGLGDTAMYLCATSRDTSRANVLTFGAGSRLTVL.

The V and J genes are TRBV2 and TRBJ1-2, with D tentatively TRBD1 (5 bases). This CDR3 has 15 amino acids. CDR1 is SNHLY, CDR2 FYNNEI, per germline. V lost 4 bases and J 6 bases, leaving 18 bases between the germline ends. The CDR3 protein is CASSARVGTGDGYTF. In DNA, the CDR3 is TGTGCCAGCAGTGCCCGGGTTGGGACGGGGGATGGCTACACCTTC.

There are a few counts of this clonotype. CDR3 protein: CASSFETGGGYEQYF. The CDR3, as DNA: TGTGCCAGCAGTTTTGAAACAGGGGGGGGCTACGAGCAGTACTTC. The chain combines TRBV2 with TRBJ2-7, with a possible D match to TRBD1 (8 bases). Trimming removed 5 bases from V and 3 bases from J, with 17 bases in between. Germline V gene sequence: CDR1 SNHLY, CDR2 FYNNEI. This CDR3 is 15 amino acids long.

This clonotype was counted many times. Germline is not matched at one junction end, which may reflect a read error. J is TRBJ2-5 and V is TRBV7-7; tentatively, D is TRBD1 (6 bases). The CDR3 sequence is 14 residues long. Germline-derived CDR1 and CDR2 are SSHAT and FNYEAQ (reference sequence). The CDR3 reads CASSVNRDGETQYF. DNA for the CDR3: TGTGCTAGCAGCGTTAACAGGGACGGAGAGACCCAGTACTTC. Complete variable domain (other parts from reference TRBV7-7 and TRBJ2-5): GAGVSQSPRYKVTKRGQDVTLRCDPISSHATLYWYQQALGQGPEFLTYFNYEAQPDKSGLPSDRFSAERPEGSISTLTIQRTEQRDSAMYRCASSVNRDGETQYFGPGTRLLVL.

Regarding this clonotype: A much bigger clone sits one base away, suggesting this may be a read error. CDR3 DNA: TGTGCCAGCAGCGTAGGTACCGGACCTGAAGCTCTCTTT. Translation gives CASSVGTGPEALF. This rearrangement joins TRBV9 to TRBJ1-1; D not resolved. Per germline, CDR1 SGDLS and CDR2 YYNGEE. This CDR3 has 13 amino acids.

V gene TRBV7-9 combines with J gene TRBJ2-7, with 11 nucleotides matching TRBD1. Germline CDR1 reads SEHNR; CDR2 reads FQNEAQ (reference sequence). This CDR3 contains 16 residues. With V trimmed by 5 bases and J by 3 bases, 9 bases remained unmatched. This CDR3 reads CASSIRDRGENYEQYF. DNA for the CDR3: TGTGCCAGCAGCATCCGGGACAGGGGGGAGAACTACGAGCAGTACTTC.

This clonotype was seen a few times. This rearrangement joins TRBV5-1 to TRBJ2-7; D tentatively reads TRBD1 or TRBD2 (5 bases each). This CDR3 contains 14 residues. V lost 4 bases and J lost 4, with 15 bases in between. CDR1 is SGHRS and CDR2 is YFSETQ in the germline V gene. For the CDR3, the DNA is TGCGCCAGCAGCGGTCCAGGGACGGGATACGAGCAGTACTTC. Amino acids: CASSGPGTGYEQYF.

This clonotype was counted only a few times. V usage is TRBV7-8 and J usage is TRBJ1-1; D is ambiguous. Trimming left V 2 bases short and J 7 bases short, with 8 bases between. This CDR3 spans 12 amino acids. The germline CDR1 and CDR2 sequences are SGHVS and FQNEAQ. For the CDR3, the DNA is TGTGCCAGCAGCTTACAGGCGGATGAAGCTTTCTTT. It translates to CASSLQADEAFF.

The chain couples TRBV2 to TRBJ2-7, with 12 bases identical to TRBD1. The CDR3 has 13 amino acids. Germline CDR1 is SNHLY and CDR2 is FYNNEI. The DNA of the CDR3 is TGTGCTAGAACGGGACAGGGGGCGGACGAGCAGTACTTC. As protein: CARTGQGADEQYF.

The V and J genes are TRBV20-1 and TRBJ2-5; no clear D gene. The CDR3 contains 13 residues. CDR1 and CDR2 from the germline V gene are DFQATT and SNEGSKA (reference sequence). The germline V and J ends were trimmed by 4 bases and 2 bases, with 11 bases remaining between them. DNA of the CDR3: TGCAGTGCTAAAGATCGGCAGCAAGAGACCCAGTACTTC. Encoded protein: CSAKDRQQETQYF.

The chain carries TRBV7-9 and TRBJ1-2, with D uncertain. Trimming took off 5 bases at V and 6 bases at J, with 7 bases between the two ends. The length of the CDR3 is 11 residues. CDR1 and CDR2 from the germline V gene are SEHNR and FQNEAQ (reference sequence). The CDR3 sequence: CASSPVDGYTF. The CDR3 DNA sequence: TGTGCCAGCAGCCCCGTGGATGGCTACACCTTC.

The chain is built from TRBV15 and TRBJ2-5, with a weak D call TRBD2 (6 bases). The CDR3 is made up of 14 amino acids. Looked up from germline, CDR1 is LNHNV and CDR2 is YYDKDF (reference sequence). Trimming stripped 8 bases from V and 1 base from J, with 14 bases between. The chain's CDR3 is CATFGGIPQETQYF. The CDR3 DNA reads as TGTGCCACCTTCGGCGGGATACCCCAAGAGACCCAGTACTTC.

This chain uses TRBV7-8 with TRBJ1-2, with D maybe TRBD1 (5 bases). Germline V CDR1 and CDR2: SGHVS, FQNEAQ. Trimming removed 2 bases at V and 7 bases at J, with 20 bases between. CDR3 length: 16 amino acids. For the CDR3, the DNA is TGTGCCAGCAGCTTACGTCGGCGGGGGTTCCCGGGTGGCTACACCTTC. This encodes CASSLRRRGFPGGYTF.

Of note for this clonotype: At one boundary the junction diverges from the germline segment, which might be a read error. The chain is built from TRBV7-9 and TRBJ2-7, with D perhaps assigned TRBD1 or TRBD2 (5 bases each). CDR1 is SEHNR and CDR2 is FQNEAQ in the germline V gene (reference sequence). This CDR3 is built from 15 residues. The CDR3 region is CASSLEARQNYEQYF. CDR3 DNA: TGCGCCAGCAGCTTGGAGGCCAGACAGAACTACGAGCAGTACTTC.

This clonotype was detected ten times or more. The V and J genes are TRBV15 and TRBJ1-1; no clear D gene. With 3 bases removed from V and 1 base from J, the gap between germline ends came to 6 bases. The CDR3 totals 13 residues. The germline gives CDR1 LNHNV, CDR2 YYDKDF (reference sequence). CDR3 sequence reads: CATSRPPNTEAFF. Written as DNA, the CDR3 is TGTGCCACCAGCAGGCCCCCGAACACTGAAGCTTTCTTT.

DNA for the CDR3: TGTGCCAGTAGTGGCTCACGGGGACAGGGAAATGGCTACACCTTC. This sequence encodes CASSGSRGQGNGYTF. The chain carries TRBV19 and TRBJ1-2; TRBD1 matches 9 bases. Germline trimming cut 5 bases from V and 6 bases from J; bases unmatched to any gene: 10. The CDR3 has 15 residues. Germline V gene sequence: CDR1 LNHDA, CDR2 SQIVND (reference sequence).

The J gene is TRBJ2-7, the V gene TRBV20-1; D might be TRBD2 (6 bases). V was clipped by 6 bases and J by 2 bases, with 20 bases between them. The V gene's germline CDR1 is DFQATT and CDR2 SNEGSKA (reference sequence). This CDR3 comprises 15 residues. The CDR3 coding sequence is TGCAGTGCCCCGGAGGGACGGGAACTAACCTACGAGCAGTACTTC. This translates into CSAPEGRELTYEQYF.

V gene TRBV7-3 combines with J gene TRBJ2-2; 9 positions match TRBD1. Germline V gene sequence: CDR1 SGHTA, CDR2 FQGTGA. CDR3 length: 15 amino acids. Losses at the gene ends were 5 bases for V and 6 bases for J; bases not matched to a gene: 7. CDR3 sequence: CASSPGTGFAGELFF. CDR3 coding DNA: TGTGCCAGCAGCCCCGGGACAGGGTTTGCCGGGGAGCTGTTTTTT.

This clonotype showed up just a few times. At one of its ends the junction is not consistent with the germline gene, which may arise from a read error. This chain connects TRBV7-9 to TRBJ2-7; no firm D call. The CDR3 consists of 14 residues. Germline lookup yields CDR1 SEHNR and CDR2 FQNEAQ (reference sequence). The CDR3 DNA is TGCGCCAGCAGCTTTGACACGAGCTCCTACGAGCAGTACTTC. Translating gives CASSFDTSSYEQYF.

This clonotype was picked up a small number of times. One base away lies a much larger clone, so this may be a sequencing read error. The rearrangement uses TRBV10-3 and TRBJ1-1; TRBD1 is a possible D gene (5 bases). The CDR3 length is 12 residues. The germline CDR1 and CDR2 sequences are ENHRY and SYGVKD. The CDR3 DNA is TGTGTCATCAGCGGACAGAACACTGAAGCTTTCTTT. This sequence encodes CVISGQNTEAFF.

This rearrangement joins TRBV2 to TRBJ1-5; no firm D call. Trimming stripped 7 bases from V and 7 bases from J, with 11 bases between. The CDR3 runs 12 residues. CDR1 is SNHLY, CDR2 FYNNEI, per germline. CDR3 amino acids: CASNRARQPQHF. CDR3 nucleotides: TGTGCCAGCAACCGGGCGCGACAGCCCCAGCATTTT.

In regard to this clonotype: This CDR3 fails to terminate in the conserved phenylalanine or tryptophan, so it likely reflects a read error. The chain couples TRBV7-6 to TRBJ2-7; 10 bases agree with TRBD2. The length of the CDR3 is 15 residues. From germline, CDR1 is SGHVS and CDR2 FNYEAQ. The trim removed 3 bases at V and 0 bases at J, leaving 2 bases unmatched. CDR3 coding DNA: TGTGCCAGCAGCTTTTCTAGCGGGAGCTCCTACGAGCAGTACCTA. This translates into CASSFSSGSSYEQYL.

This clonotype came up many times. CDR3 loop: CAIRGGPLYGYTF. CDR3 nucleotide sequence: TGTGCCATTCGAGGAGGACCGTTATATGGCTACACCTTC. The V and J genes are TRBV19 and TRBJ1-2; D gene ambiguous. V was cut by 10 bases and J by 5 bases, with 17 bases left in between. The CDR3 loop spans 13 amino acids. Germline values: CDR1 LNHDA, CDR2 SQIVND (reference sequence).